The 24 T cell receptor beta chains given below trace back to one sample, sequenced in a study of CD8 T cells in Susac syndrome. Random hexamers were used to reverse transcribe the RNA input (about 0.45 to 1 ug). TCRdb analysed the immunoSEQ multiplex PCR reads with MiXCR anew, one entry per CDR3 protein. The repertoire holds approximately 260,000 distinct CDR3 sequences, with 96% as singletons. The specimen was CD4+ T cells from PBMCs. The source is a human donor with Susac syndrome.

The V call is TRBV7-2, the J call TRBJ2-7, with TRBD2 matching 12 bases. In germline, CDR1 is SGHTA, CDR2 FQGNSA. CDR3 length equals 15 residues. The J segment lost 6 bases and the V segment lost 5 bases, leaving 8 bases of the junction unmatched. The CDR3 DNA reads TGTGCCAGCAGCCGCCAACTAGCGGGAGGCGGCGAGCAGTACTTC. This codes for CASSRQLAGGGEQYF.

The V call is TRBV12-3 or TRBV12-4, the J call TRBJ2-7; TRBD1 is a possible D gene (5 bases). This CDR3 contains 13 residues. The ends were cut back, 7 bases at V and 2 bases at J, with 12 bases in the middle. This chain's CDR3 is CASKPGSPYEQYF. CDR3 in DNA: TGTGCCAGCAAGCCAGGGTCCCCCTACGAGCAGTACTTC.

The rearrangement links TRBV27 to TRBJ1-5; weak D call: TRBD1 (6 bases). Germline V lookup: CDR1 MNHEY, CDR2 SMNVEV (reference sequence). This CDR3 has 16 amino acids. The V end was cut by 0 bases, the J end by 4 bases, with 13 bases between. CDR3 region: CASSLSTGVGNQPQHF. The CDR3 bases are TGTGCCAGCAGTTTATCGACAGGTGTGGGGAATCAGCCCCAGCATTTT.

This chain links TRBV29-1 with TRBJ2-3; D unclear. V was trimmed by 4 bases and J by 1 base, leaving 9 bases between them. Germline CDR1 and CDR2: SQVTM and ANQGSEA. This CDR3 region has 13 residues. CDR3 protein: CSVAGVGTDTQYF. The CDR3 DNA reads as TGCAGCGTTGCCGGAGTGGGCACAGATACGCAGTATTTT.

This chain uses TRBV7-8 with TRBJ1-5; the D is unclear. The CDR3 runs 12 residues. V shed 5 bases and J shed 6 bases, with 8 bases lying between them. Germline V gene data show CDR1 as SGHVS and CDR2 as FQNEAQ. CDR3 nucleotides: TGTGCCAGCAGCGCGGCGGGTCAGCCCCAGCATTTT. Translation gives CASSAAGQPQHF.

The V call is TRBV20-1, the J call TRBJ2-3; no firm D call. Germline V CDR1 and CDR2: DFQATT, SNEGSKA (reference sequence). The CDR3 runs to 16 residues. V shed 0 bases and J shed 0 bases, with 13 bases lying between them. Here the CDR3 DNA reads TGCAGTGCTAGAGATCGCCCGGGTCCTAGCACAGATACGCAGTATTTT. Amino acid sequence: CSARDRPGPSTDTQYF.

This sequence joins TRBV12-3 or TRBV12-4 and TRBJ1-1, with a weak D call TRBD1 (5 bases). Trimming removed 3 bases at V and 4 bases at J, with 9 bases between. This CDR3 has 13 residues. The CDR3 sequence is CASSFQGSTEAFF. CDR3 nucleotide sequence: TGTGCCAGCAGTTTTCAGGGAAGCACTGAAGCTTTCTTT.

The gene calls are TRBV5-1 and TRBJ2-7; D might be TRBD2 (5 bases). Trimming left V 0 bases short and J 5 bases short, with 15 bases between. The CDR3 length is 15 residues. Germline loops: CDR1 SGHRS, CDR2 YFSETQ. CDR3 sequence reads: CASSLVRGVRDEQYF. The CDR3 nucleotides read TGCGCCAGCAGCTTGGTTCGGGGAGTGAGGGACGAGCAGTACTTC. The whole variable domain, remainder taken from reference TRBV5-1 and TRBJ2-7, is KAGVTQTPRYLIKTRGQQVTLSCSPISGHRSVSWYQQTPGQGLQFLFEYFSETQRNKGNFPGRFSGRQFSNSRSEMNVSTLELGDSALYLCASSLVRGVRDEQYFGPGTRLTVT.

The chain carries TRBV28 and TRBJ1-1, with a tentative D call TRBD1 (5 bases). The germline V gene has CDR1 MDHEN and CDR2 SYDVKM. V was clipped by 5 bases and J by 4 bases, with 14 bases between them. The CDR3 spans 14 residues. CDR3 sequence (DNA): TGTGCCAGCAGTAAAGTCTCAAGGGGCACTGAAGCTTTCTTT. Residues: CASSKVSRGTEAFF.

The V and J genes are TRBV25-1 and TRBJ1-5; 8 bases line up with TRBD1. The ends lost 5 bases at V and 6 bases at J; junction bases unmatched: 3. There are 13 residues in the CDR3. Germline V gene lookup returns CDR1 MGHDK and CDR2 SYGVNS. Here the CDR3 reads CASSTGGSQPQHF. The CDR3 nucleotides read TGTGCCAGCAGTACAGGGGGTAGTCAGCCCCAGCATTTT.

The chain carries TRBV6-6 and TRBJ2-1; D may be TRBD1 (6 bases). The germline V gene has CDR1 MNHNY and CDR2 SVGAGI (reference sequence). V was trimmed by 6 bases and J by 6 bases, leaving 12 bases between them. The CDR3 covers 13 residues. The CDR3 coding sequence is TGTGCCAGCAGACCAGCAGGGGCCAATGAGCAGTTCTTC. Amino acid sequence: CASRPAGANEQFF.

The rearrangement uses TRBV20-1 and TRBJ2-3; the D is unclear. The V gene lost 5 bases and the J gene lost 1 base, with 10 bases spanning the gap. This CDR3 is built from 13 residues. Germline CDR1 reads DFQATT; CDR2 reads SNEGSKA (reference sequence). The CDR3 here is CSAVKAGTDTQYF. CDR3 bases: TGCAGTGCTGTGAAGGCAGGCACAGATACGCAGTATTTT.

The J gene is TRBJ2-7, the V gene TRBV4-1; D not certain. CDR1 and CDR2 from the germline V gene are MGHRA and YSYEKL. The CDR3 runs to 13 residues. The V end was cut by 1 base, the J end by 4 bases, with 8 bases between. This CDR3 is CASSQVGKYEQYF. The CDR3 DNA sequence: TGCGCCAGCAGCCAAGTGGGGAAATACGAGCAGTACTTC.

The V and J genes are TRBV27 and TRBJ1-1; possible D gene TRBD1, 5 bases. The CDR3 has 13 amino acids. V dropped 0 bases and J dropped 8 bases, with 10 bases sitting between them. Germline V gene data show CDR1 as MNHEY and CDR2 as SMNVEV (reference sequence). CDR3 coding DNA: TGTGCCAGCAGTTTATCTTACAGGTCGGAAGCTTTCTTT. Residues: CASSLSYRSEAFF.

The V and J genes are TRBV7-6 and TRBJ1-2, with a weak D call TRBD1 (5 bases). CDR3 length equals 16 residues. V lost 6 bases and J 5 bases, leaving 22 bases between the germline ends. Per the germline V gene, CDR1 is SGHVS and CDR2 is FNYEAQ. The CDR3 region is CASSPGTIVGGYGYTF. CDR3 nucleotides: TGTGCCAGCAGTCCCGGGACCATCGTTGGTGGATATGGCTACACCTTC.

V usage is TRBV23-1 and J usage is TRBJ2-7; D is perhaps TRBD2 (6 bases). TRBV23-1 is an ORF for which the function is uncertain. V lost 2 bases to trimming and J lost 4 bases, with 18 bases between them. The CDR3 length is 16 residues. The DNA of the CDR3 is TGCGCCAGCAGTCAAAAGTCTACACCGGGGGAATACGAGCAGTACTTC. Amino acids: CASSQKSTPGEYEQYF.

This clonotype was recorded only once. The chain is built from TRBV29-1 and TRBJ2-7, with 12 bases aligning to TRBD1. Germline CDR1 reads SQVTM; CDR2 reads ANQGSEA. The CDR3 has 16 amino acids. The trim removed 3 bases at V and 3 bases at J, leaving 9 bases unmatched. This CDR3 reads CSVDLYRDRGRYEQYF. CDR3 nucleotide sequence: TGCAGCGTTGATTTGTACCGGGACAGGGGGCGCTACGAGCAGTACTTC.

The CDR3 region is CASSQDVREQPQHF. Written as DNA, the CDR3 is TGTGCCAGCAGCCAAGATGTCAGGGAACAGCCCCAGCATTTT. V usage is TRBV4-2 and J usage is TRBJ1-5; tentatively, D is TRBD1 (5 bases). V lost 0 bases and J lost 7, with 10 bases in between. In germline, CDR1 is LGHNA, CDR2 YNFKEQ. This CDR3 contains 14 residues.

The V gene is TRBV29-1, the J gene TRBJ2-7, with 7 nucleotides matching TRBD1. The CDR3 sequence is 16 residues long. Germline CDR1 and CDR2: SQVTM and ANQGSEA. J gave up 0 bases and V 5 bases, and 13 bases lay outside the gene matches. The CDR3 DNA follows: TGCAGCGTTTATCGGTTGGACAGGTGGGGCTCCTACGAGCAGTACTTC. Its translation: CSVYRLDRWGSYEQYF.

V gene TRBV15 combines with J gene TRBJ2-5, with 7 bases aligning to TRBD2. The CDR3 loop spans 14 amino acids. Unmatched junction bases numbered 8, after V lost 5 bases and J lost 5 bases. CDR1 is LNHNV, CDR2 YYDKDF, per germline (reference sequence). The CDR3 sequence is CATSAGGDGETQYF. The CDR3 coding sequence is TGTGCCACCAGCGCTGGGGGGGATGGGGAGACCCAGTACTTC.

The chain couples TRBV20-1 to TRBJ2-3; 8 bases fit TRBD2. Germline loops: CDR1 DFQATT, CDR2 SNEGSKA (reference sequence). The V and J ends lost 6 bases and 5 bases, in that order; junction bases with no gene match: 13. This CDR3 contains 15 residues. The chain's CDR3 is CSASAGGGSGDTQYF. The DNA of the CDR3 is TGCAGTGCATCTGCGGGAGGAGGATCGGGAGATACGCAGTATTTT.

The CDR3 loop reads CSGAGNYGYTF. The CDR3 DNA is TGCAGTGGGGCTGGCAACTATGGCTACACCTTC. The chain couples TRBV20-1 to TRBJ1-2; no clear D. The germline V gene encodes CDR1 DFQATT and CDR2 SNEGSKA (reference sequence). V gave up 7 bases and J gave up 2 bases, with 8 bases separating them. The CDR3 has 11 residues.

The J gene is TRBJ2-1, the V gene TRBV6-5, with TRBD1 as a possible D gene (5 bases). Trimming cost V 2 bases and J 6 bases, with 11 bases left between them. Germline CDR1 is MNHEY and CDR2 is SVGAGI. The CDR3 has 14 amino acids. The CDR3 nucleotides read TGTGCCAGCAGTTACGCCGACAGCTTCAATGAGCAGTTCTTC. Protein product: CASSYADSFNEQFF.

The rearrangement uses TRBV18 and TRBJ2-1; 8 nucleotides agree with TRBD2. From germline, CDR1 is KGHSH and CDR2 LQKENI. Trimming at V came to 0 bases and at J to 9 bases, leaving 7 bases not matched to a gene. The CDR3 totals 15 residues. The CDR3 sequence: CASSPPGLAGFEQFF. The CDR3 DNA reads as TGTGCCAGCTCACCACCCGGACTAGCTGGTTTTGAGCAGTTCTTC. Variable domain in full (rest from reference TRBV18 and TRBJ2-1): NAGVMQNPRHLVRRRGQEARLRCSPMKGHSHVYWYRQLPEEGLKFMVYLQKENIIDESGMPKERFSAEFPKEGPSILRIQQVVRGDSAAYFCASSPPGLAGFEQFFGPGTRLTVL.